This TCR beta chain stems from a study of Ad26.COV2.S vaccination and SARS-CoV-2 variants. Overall study results and limits: Estimates derived from TCR breadth and depth analyses may have underestimated total T cell responses. Spike-specific TCR breadth was greater in vaccine than placebo recipients. Non-spike TCR breadth was similar in vaccine and placebo recipients.

Germline CDR1 reads WSHSY; CDR2 reads SAAADI. CDR3 length: 15 amino acids. Germline trimming cut 3 bases from V and 7 bases from J; bases unmatched to any gene: 11. Measured with immunoSEQ multiplex PCR; TCRdb has only the in-frame clones, and not every one. Here the sample spans more than 120,000 clones, 86% being singletons. On this clone itself: What it binds is not known.

Sequenced here: peripheral blood, sampled after recovery from COVID-19. The origin of this receptor is a human donor who had recovered from COVID-19. The V and J genes are TRBV10-2 and TRBJ2-7, with TRBD2 matching 8 bases. CDR3 residues: CASSEGVAGLWEQYF. The CDR3, as DNA: TGCGCCAGCAGTGAAGGAGTAGCGGGGCTTTGGGAGCAGTACTTC.